This TCR beta chain stems from a study of blood T cell repertoires in COVID-19. The assay was immunoSEQ multiplex PCR, and TCRdb's table has in-frame clones only and misses some. Seen here are more than 300,000 clones, over 85% observed once, and the top ten hold 1.5% to 2%. The CDR3 runs 14 residues. CDR1 is MGHRA, CDR2 YSYEKL, per germline. V lost 6 bases and J 4 bases, leaving 12 bases between the germline ends. Sequenced input: peripheral blood. The chain has TRBV4-1 and TRBJ1-4; no reliable D call. This receptor was identified in a woman aged 30 to 39 with COVID-19, enrolled during active disease. The CDR3 loop reads CASRGGMGNEKLFF. CDR3 bases: TGCGCCAGCAGAGGAGGGATGGGTAATGAAAAACTGTTTTTT.